This T cell receptor (beta chain) was identified during a study of blood T cell repertoires in COVID-19. Study summary: Collection of acute and convalescent COVID-19 samples took place in the United States, Italy and Spain. Sources were T cells, B-cell-depleted T cells, or PBMCs; the material itself was cDNA or gDNA.

Germline trimming cut 5 bases from V and 4 bases from J; bases unmatched to any gene: 7. Germline assignment: CDR1 MNHEY and CDR2 SVGAGI. The CDR3 runs 14 residues. Per the original data handling: Estimated nucleated cell counts came from reference gene primer amplification. The assay was immunoSEQ multiplex PCR, and TCRdb's table has in-frame clones only and misses some. Clone size and V and J calls were adopted from that table, with D and trimming inferred from the DNA. The sample has around 180,000 clones; roughly four fifths are singletons. Sequenced: peripheral blood. The V and J genes are TRBV6-5 and TRBJ1-1, with TRBD1 matching over 7 bases. This sequence originates from a human donor in a cohort sampled during active COVID-19. CDR3 loop: CASSKGALGTEAFF. The CDR3 DNA is TGTGCCAGCAGTAAGGGGGCCCTGGGCACTGAAGCTTTCTTT.